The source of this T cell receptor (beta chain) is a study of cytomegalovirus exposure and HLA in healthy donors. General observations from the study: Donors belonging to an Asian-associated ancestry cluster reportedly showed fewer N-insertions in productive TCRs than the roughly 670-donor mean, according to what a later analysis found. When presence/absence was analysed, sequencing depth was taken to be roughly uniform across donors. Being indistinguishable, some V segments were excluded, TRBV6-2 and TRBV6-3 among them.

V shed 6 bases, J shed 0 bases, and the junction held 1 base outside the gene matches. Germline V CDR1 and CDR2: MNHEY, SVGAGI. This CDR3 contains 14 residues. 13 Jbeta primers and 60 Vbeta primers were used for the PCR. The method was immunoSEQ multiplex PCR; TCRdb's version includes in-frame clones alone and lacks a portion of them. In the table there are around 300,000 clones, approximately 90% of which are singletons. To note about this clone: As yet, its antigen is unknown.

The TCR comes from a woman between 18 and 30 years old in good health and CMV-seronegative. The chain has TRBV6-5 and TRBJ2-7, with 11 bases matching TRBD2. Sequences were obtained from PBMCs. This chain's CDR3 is CASRTSGASYEQYF. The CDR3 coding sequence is TGTGCCAGCAGGACTAGCGGGGCCTCCTACGAGCAGTACTTC.